Listed here is a single T cell receptor (beta chain). The antigen remains unidentified. The data derive from a study of long-term antiretroviral therapy in people with HIV. Findings and limits, study-wide: Transplant-donor-level diversity was not reached after ART, though diversity increased.

Runs used v3.0 of the immunoSEQ assay and were done at survey level. Per-sample sequencing targets were about 40,000-55,000 T-cell genomes. Here immunoSEQ multiplex PCR was the method, and the copy in TCRdb shows in-frame clones only, minus some. Of fewer than 25,000 clones in the sample, 80% to 90% were seen once. The CDR3 is made up of 13 amino acids. With 6 bases removed from V and 8 bases from J, the gap between germline ends came to 14 bases. Per the germline V gene, CDR1 is LNHNV and CDR2 is YYDKDF (reference sequence). This chain links TRBV15 with TRBJ2-4; D may be TRBD2 (5 bases). The specimen comprised unsorted PBMCs, sampled 1.8 years before starting antiretroviral therapy. This receptor was obtained from a man over 45 with HIV. In DNA, the CDR3 is TGTGCCACCAGTATCCGTACTAGGGACATTCAGTACTTC. Residues: CATSIRTRDIQYF.